These 19 T cell receptor beta chains originate from one sample sequenced in a study of cytomegalovirus exposure and HLA in healthy donors (TCRdb year 2017). Receptor libraries were prepared by the immunoSEQ multiplex PCR assay. For the multiplex PCR, a mixture combining 60 forward primers for TCR Vbeta segments and 13 reverse primers for TCR Jbeta segments was used. TCRdb re-hosts the immuneACCESS table, in-frame sequences only. Its copies lack some clones; in the studies checked, an unresolved V gene accounts for under half of them, and the cause for the rest is not known. For this sample there are fewer than 90,000 clones; more than 70% appear just once. Nearly 2.5% of the sample is taken by the ten largest. Sequencing was carried out using PBMCs. The receptors here all came from a male donor in good health and CMV-seropositive.

This clone has only a few counts. The chain is built from TRBV10-3 and TRBJ1-2; no clear D gene. The V end was cut by 0 bases, the J end by 0 bases, with 14 bases between. Germline V gives CDR1 ENHRY, CDR2 SYGVKD. The CDR3 extends over 17 amino acids. The CDR3 protein is CAISESILPRTNYGYTF. CDR3 sequence (DNA): TGTGCCATCAGTGAGTCAATTTTACCGCGGACTAACTATGGCTACACCTTC.

This clone was seen more than once but under ten times. The chain recombines TRBV29-1 with TRBJ2-7, with D possibly matching TRBD2 (5 bases). With 5 bases removed from V and 4 bases from J, the gap between germline ends came to 18 bases. The germline V gene has CDR1 SQVTM and CDR2 ANQGSEA. This CDR3 is 14 amino acids long. CDR3 loop: CSVRLSEDPYEQYF. In DNA form, the CDR3 reads TGCAGCGTTCGACTATCTGAGGATCCGTACGAGCAGTACTTC.

The chain couples TRBV5-1 to TRBJ2-1; TRBD1 aligns across 10 bases. Germline lookup yields CDR1 SGHRS and CDR2 YFSETQ. The V segment lost 3 bases and the J segment 10 bases; nucleotides outside the gene matches: 4. This CDR3 is 13 amino acids long. For the CDR3, the DNA is TGCGCCAGCAGCTCCGGACAGGGGGAGGAGCAGTTCTTC. Translating gives CASSSGQGEEQFF.

The chain joins TRBV5-4 to TRBJ2-5; 10 bases agree with TRBD2. The CDR3 totals 15 residues. The ends lost 4 bases at V and 5 bases at J; junction bases unmatched: 8. Germline V gene lookup returns CDR1 SGHNT and CDR2 YYREEE (reference sequence). The CDR3 loop reads CASSTLAGVAETQYF. The CDR3 bases are TGTGCCAGCAGCACCCTAGCGGGAGTGGCTGAGACCCAGTACTTC.

This clone was seen a single time. The rearrangement uses TRBV5-1 and TRBJ1-4; D ambiguous. CDR3 length equals 14 residues. Germline V gives CDR1 SGHRS, CDR2 YFSETQ. Deletions cut 0 bases from V and 3 bases from J, with 6 bases between. CDR3 region: CASSLGSANEKLFF. CDR3 bases: TGCGCCAGCAGCTTGGGTTCGGCTAATGAAAAACTGTTTTTT.

This chain connects TRBV19 to TRBJ2-1; 11 bases match TRBD2. This CDR3 contains 16 residues. The germline V gene has CDR1 LNHDA and CDR2 SQIVND (reference sequence). J was trimmed by 7 bases and V by 2 bases; bases with no gene match: 7. In DNA form, the CDR3 reads TGTGCCAGTAGTATACGGCTAGCGGGAGGAGGGAATGAGCAGTTCTTC. It is translated as CASSIRLAGGGNEQFF.

The J gene is TRBJ1-2, the V gene TRBV28; 7 bases map to TRBD1. The CDR3 contains 14 residues. Germline-derived CDR1 and CDR2 are MDHEN and SYDVKM. V shed 1 base and J 7 bases; nucleotides not matched to a gene: 6. CDR3: CASSLSRGLGGYTF. CDR3 in DNA: TGTGCCAGCAGTTTATCAAGGGGGCTAGGTGGCTACACCTTC.

This clone was detected only a few times. V and J are TRBV14 and TRBJ1-1; D is perhaps TRBD1 (6 bases). Between the trimmed V and J ends, which lost 0 bases and 10 bases, there was a span of 15 bases. The CDR3 contains 14 residues. Per the germline V gene, CDR1 is SGHDN and CDR2 is FVKESK. This CDR3 is CASSQEGGFGRAFF. CDR3 DNA: TGTGCCAGCAGCCAAGAAGGGGGTTTTGGGAGAGCTTTCTTT.

J is TRBJ1-4 and V is TRBV6-5; possibly TRBD1 for D (5 bases). This CDR3 region has 13 residues. Trimming shortened V by 6 bases and J by 4 bases, and 9 bases separated the two germline ends. CDR1 and CDR2 from the germline V gene are MNHEY and SVGAGI. For the CDR3, the DNA is TGTGCCAGCAGGAACAGGTTTAATGAAAAACTGTTTTTT. Its protein is CASRNRFNEKLFF.

The chain links TRBV10-3 to TRBJ1-3, with 7 bases matching TRBD1. V was pared by 6 bases and J by 3 bases, with 11 bases of the junction left unmatched. The CDR3 has 16 residues. Germline V CDR1 and CDR2: ENHRY, SYGVKD. CDR3 nucleotide sequence: TGTGCCATCAGGGGGACAGTCGGCCGCTATGGAAACACCATATATTTT. Translated, it gives CAIRGTVGRYGNTIYF.

V and J are TRBV6-5 and TRBJ2-1; D gene uncertain. V was shortened by 0 bases and J by 6 bases, with 9 bases between the two germline ends. This CDR3 is built from 14 residues. Germline V gives CDR1 MNHEY, CDR2 SVGAGI. For the CDR3, the DNA is TGTGCCAGCAGTTACTCGAGTCCTTCCAATGAGCAGTTCTTC. Its protein is CASSYSSPSNEQFF.

This chain connects TRBV5-5 to TRBJ1-1; 9 nucleotides match TRBD1. The junction had 13 bases not matched to a gene; V was cut back by 4 bases and J by 9 bases. The CDR3 is 15 residues long. The germline V gene has CDR1 SGHKS and CDR2 YYEKEE (reference sequence). The CDR3 coding sequence is TGTGCCAGCAGCGTGGACAGGGGTTTGACTACCCAAGCTTTCTTT. Protein sequence: CASSVDRGLTTQAFF.

With respect to this clone: One junction end disagrees with the germline gene, perhaps due to a read error. The chain carries TRBV15 and TRBJ2-6; 7 positions match TRBD1. The CDR3 has 16 residues. CDR1 is LNHNV, CDR2 YYDKDF, per germline (reference sequence). CDR3 loop: CATSRRQGSGVNVLTF. The DNA for the CDR3 is TGTGCCACCAGCAGACGACAGGGCTCTGGGGTCAACGTCCTGACTTTC. The whole variable domain, filled in from reference TRBV15 and TRBJ2-6, reads DAMVIQNPRYQVTQFGKPVTLSCSQTLNHNVMYWYQQKSSQAPKLLFHYYDKDFNNEADTPDNFQSRRPNTSFCFLDIRSPGLGDTAMYLCATSRRQGSGVNVLTFGAGSRLTVL.

Written as DNA, the CDR3 is TGTGCCAGCAGCGTAGGTGGCAACCGGGTCCCCGGGGAGCTGTTTTTT. Encoded protein: CASSVGGNRVPGELFF. J is TRBJ2-2 and V is TRBV9, with D unresolved. The germline V and J ends were trimmed by 0 bases and 6 bases, with 15 bases remaining between them. The CDR3 loop spans 16 amino acids. CDR1 is SGDLS, CDR2 YYNGEE, per germline.

V is TRBV18 and J is TRBJ1-1, with 7 bases fitting TRBD1. The CDR3 totals 15 residues. Trimming at V came to 5 bases and at J to 1 base, leaving 7 bases not matched to a gene. CDR1 and CDR2 from the germline V gene are KGHSH and LQKENI. DNA of the CDR3: TGTGCCAGCTCAACCCGGACAGGTGAGAACACTGAAGCTTTCTTT. Translation gives CASSTRTGENTEAFF.

The chain recombines TRBV7-9 with TRBJ2-2; 10 nucleotides line up with TRBD2. The germline V gene has CDR1 SEHNR and CDR2 FQNEAQ (reference sequence). The CDR3 totals 17 residues. After removal of 0 bases from V and 1 base from J, the junction contained 2 bases not matched to a gene. For the CDR3, the DNA is TGTGCCAGCAGCTTAGCGACTAGCGGGTTGAACACCGGGGAGCTGTTTTTT. Protein product: CASSLATSGLNTGELFF.

The V and J genes are TRBV5-4 and TRBJ2-7; 9 bases are shared with TRBD1. CDR3 length: 14 residues. CDR1 SGHNT and CDR2 YYREEE come from the germline V gene (reference sequence). Germline trimming cut 2 bases from V and 6 bases from J; bases unmatched to any gene: 6. The CDR3 here is CASSFPGQGGEQYF. CDR3 nucleotides: TGTGCCAGCAGCTTCCCGGGACAGGGCGGCGAGCAGTACTTC.

CDR3 sequence (DNA): TGTGCCAGCAGCTTAGTCAGGGGGAATGAGCAGTTCTTC. It encodes CASSLVRGNEQFF. This chain joins TRBV11-3 and TRBJ2-1, with 7 bases fitting TRBD1. The ends lost 1 base at V and 7 bases at J; junction bases unmatched: 1. Germline values: CDR1 SGHNT, CDR2 YENEEA. The CDR3 covers 13 residues.

In its sample, this clone was seen a few times. The chain has TRBV6-6 and TRBJ2-7, with D possibly matching TRBD1 (6 bases). Germline V lookup: CDR1 MNHNY, CDR2 SVGAGI (reference sequence). CDR3 size: 14 residues. V was cut by 0 bases and J by 3 bases, with 9 bases left in between. The CDR3 loop reads CASSYSGQIYEQYF. The CDR3 DNA follows: TGTGCCAGCAGTTACTCTGGACAGATCTACGAGCAGTACTTC.